These 24 T cell receptor beta chains were all obtained from the same sample, sequenced in a study of long-term antiretroviral therapy in people with HIV. Runs used v3.0 of the immunoSEQ assay and were done at survey level. Generated by immunoSEQ multiplex PCR, the TCRdb table keeps only in-frame clones and is missing some. The table shows tens of thousands of clones, with around four fifths occurring only once. The specimen comprised unsorted PBMCs, sampled 0.4 years before starting antiretroviral therapy. The origin of the receptors is a man aged 18 to 29 with HIV.

The V and J genes are TRBV7-2 and TRBJ1-3; D unclear. The CDR3 runs 19 residues. Trimming took off 1 base at V and 0 bases at J, with 19 bases between the two ends. The V gene's germline CDR1 is SGHTA and CDR2 FQGNSA. The CDR3 is CASSLGGPWARDSGNTIYF. The CDR3 bases are TGTGCCAGCAGCTTAGGGGGTCCTTGGGCCAGAGACTCTGGAAACACCATATATTTT.

The chain is built from TRBV7-8 and TRBJ1-1, with 10 bases lining up with TRBD1. The CDR3 contains 14 residues. The trim removed 4 bases at V and 4 bases at J, leaving 3 bases unmatched. CDR1 SGHVS and CDR2 FQNEAQ come from the germline V gene. The CDR3 region is CASSSTGGFTEAFF. The CDR3 DNA sequence: TGTGCCAGCAGCTCGACAGGGGGCTTCACTGAAGCTTTCTTT.

The chain couples TRBV11-1 to TRBJ2-7; 8 nucleotides line up with TRBD2. Trimming cost V 1 base and J 2 bases; bases outside gene matches: 4. From germline, CDR1 is SGHAT and CDR2 FQDESV (reference sequence). This CDR3 is built from 15 residues. The CDR3 DNA follows: TGTGCCAGCAGCTTAGTAGTCGGGAGGGCCTACGAGCAGTACTTC. Protein sequence: CASSLVVGRAYEQYF.

The chain employs TRBV19 and TRBJ2-7; maybe TRBD1 (6 bases). The CDR3 runs 13 residues. Germline values: CDR1 LNHDA, CDR2 SQIVND (reference sequence). The V and J ends lost 6 bases and 0 bases respectively, with 9 bases between them. The CDR3 nucleotides read TGTGCCAGTAGAGACAGGCTCTCCTACGAGCAGTACTTC. As protein: CASRDRLSYEQYF. Drawing the rest from reference TRBV19 and TRBJ2-7, the complete variable domain is DGGITQSPKYLFRKEGQNVTLSCEQNLNHDAMYWYRQDPGQGLRLIYYSQIVNDFQKGDIAEGYSVSREKKESFPLTVTSAQKNPTAFYLCASRDRLSYEQYFGPGTRLTVT.

The chain has TRBV18 and TRBJ1-2; D may be TRBD1 (5 bases). Germline CDR1 is KGHSH and CDR2 is LQKENI. The CDR3 consists of 13 residues. V was shortened by 2 bases and J by 2 bases, with 6 bases between the two germline ends. Here the CDR3 reads CASSPDRNYGYTF. CDR3 coding DNA: TGTGCCAGCTCACCAGACAGAAACTATGGCTACACCTTC.

V and J are TRBV28 and TRBJ2-1; TRBD1 might be the D (6 bases). The V gene lost 6 bases and the J gene lost 0 bases, with 15 bases spanning the gap. CDR1 MDHEN and CDR2 SYDVKM come from the germline V gene. The CDR3 is made up of 16 amino acids. CDR3 sequence: CASSGGDTSSYNEQFF. CDR3 DNA: TGTGCCAGCAGCGGTGGGGACACTAGCTCCTACAATGAGCAGTTCTTC.

This clone was seen a few times. The chain links TRBV10-2 to TRBJ1-6, with D perhaps matching TRBD1 (6 bases). The V end was cut by 0 bases, the J end by 10 bases, with 13 bases between. This CDR3 has 15 residues. The germline gives CDR1 WSHSY, CDR2 SAAADI. For the CDR3, the DNA is TGCGCCAGCAGTGAGTCACTGGGGGCATCGTCACCCCTCCACTTT. Residues: CASSESLGASSPLHF.

V usage is TRBV7-8 and J usage is TRBJ1-3, with a weak D call TRBD1 (6 bases). The germline gives CDR1 SGHVS, CDR2 FQNEAQ. The CDR3 extends over 16 amino acids. The germline V and J ends were trimmed by 5 bases and 0 bases, with 14 bases remaining between them. CDR3 nucleotides: TGTGCCAGCAGCGGAGGACAGACCTACTCTGGAAACACCATATATTTT. Translating it yields CASSGGQTYSGNTIYF.

This chain joins TRBV30 and TRBJ1-5; D is ambiguous. Germline CDR1 and CDR2: GTSNPN and SVGIG (reference sequence). V lost 4 bases to trimming and J lost 1 base, with 17 bases between them. The CDR3 totals 16 residues. The CDR3 spells CAWTSLGMGSNQPQHF. CDR3 coding DNA: TGTGCCTGGACGTCACTAGGGATGGGAAGCAATCAGCCCCAGCATTTT.

About this clone: This specimen includes other DNA sequences encoding the same CDR3. The genes are TRBV25-1 and TRBJ1-3; the D is unclear. The V gene's germline CDR1 is MGHDK and CDR2 SYGVNS. The V end lost 6 bases, the J end lost 0 bases, and 3 bases lay between the germline ends. The CDR3 contains 12 residues. CDR3: CASRDSGNTIYF. DNA of the CDR3: TGTGCCAGCAGGGACTCTGGAAACACCATATATTTT.

CDR3 sequence: CATSRRGSMWETQYF. Written as DNA, the CDR3 is TGTGCCACCAGCAGAAGGGGTTCAATGTGGGAGACCCAGTACTTC. The chain is built from TRBV15 and TRBJ2-5; the D gene is possibly TRBD1 (5 bases). Between the trimmed V and J ends, which lost 2 bases and 5 bases, there was a span of 15 bases. The CDR3 runs 15 residues. In germline, CDR1 is LNHNV, CDR2 YYDKDF (reference sequence). Filled out from reference TRBV15 and TRBJ2-5, the complete variable domain reads DAMVIQNPRYQVTQFGKPVTLSCSQTLNHNVMYWYQQKSSQAPKLLFHYYDKDFNNEADTPDNFQSRRPNTSFCFLDIRSPGLGDTAMYLCATSRRGSMWETQYFGPGTRLLVL.

This clone was detected only once. No DNA is shown, since the ends of the CDR3 on it are uncertain; the CDR3 is the one TCRdb lists. V gene TRBV11-3 combines with J gene TRBJ2-1. Both ends counted, the CDR3 spans 12 residues. CDR1 and CDR2 from the germline V gene are SGHNT and YENEEA. This CDR3 reads CASSLGRAGQFF.

This chain links TRBV7-9 with TRBJ1-4, with D possibly TRBD1 on 6 matching bases. The CDR3 loop spans 15 amino acids. The V end was cut by 1 base, the J end by 4 bases, with 10 bases between. Germline assignment: CDR1 SEHNR and CDR2 FQNEAQ (reference sequence). For the CDR3, the DNA is TGTGCCAGCAGCTTAGAGGGGGGGCATAATGAAAAACTGTTTTTT. This gives the protein CASSLEGGHNEKLFF.

V gene TRBV10-2 combines with J gene TRBJ2-3, with D perhaps TRBD2 (5 bases). The CDR3 runs 15 residues. The germline gives CDR1 WSHSY, CDR2 SAAADI. V lost 0 bases, J lost 4 bases, and 11 bases lay in between. Written as DNA, the CDR3 is TGCGCCAGCAGTGAGTCCGGGGTAGCTGCAGATACGCAGTATTTT. This translates into CASSESGVAADTQYF.

This clone was recorded a few times. The V call is TRBV4-2, the J call TRBJ2-7; 12 bases fit TRBD2. This CDR3 comprises 15 residues. Unmatched junction bases numbered 2, after V lost 5 bases and J lost 0 bases. Looked up from germline, CDR1 is LGHNA and CDR2 is YNFKEQ. The CDR3 here is CASSELAGGSYEQYF. CDR3 DNA: TGTGCCAGCAGCGAACTAGCGGGAGGCTCCTACGAGCAGTACTTC.

This clone came up once. The gene calls are TRBV6-6 and TRBJ1-2; TRBD1 aligns across 7 bases. The V segment lost 6 bases and the J segment 2 bases; nucleotides outside the gene matches: 9. The CDR3 length is 15 residues. Germline V gene sequence: CDR1 MNHNY, CDR2 SVGAGI (reference sequence). The DNA for the CDR3 is TGTGCCAGCAGCCGACAGGGAGATAGGAACTATGGCTACACCTTC. Protein: CASSRQGDRNYGYTF.

The chain employs TRBV6-5 and TRBJ2-7; 7 bases fit TRBD1. CDR1 is MNHEY, CDR2 SVGAGI, per germline. CDR3 length: 15 residues. The V and J ends lost 0 bases and 2 bases, in that order; junction bases with no gene match: 4. The CDR3 DNA follows: TGTGCCAGCAGTTACTCGACAGGGAGCGCCTACGAGCAGTACTTC. Amino acids: CASSYSTGSAYEQYF.

The genes are TRBV19 and TRBJ1-4; the D gene is possibly TRBD1 (5 bases). Germline CDR1 is LNHDA and CDR2 is SQIVND (reference sequence). Trimming removed 3 bases at V and 11 bases at J, with 16 bases between. The CDR3 is made up of 14 amino acids. The CDR3 sequence: CASSIPGVSEKLFF. Here the CDR3 DNA reads TGTGCCAGTAGTATCCCGGGGGTGTCTGAGAAACTGTTTTTT.

The rearrangement links TRBV7-9 to TRBJ2-6, with D unclear. The CDR3 sequence is 15 residues long. Deletions cut 3 bases from V and 2 bases from J, with 8 bases between. Germline V lookup: CDR1 SEHNR, CDR2 FQNEAQ (reference sequence). The CDR3 nucleotides read TGTGCCAGCAGCTTTGATGGTACTGGGGCCAACGTCCTGACTTTC. It yields the protein CASSFDGTGANVLTF.

V is TRBV28 and J is TRBJ1-5; D gene uncertain. CDR3 length equals 14 residues. V was pared by 5 bases and J by 9 bases, with 17 bases between. Germline CDR1 is MDHEN and CDR2 is SYDVKM. CDR3 in DNA: TGTGCCAGCAGTCTTGACGTGCGTGCTGGGCCCCAGCATTTT. Translating gives CASSLDVRAGPQHF. The variable domain in full, with the rest retrieved from reference TRBV28 and TRBJ1-5, is DVKVTQSSRYLVKRTGEKVFLECVQDMDHENMFWYRQDPGLGLRLIYFSYDVKMKEKGDIPEGYSVSREKKERFSLILESASTNQTSMYLCASSLDVRAGPQHFGDGTRLSIL.

The gene calls are TRBV6-4 and TRBJ2-2; 9 bases map to TRBD1. The junction had 5 bases not matched to a gene; V was cut back by 6 bases and J by 6 bases. The V gene's germline CDR1 is MRHNA and CDR2 SNTAGT. The CDR3 is 14 residues long. CDR3 sequence reads: CASRVDRGAGELFF. The DNA for the CDR3 is TGTGCCAGCAGGGTCGACAGGGGGGCCGGGGAGCTGTTTTTT.

This chain links TRBV6-5 with TRBJ1-2; no clear D gene. Per germline, CDR1 MNHEY and CDR2 SVGAGI. V was pared by 5 bases and J by 5 bases, with 12 bases between. This CDR3 is 13 amino acids long. The CDR3 sequence: CASSHSTQYGYTF. The CDR3 region has the DNA TGTGCCAGCAGTCATTCGACGCAGTATGGCTACACCTTC.

The rearrangement links TRBV7-9 to TRBJ2-7; D might be TRBD1 or TRBD2, each matching 5 bases. The germline CDR1 and CDR2 sequences are SEHNR and FQNEAQ (reference sequence). The ends were cut back, 4 bases at V and 0 bases at J, with 13 bases in the middle. The CDR3 contains 15 residues. As DNA, the CDR3 is TGTGCCAGCAGCTCGAAGTGGGGGAGCTCCTACGAGCAGTACTTC. Residues: CASSSKWGSSYEQYF.

V gene TRBV27 combines with J gene TRBJ2-3, with 7 bases identical to TRBD2. With 0 bases clipped from V and 3 bases from J, the junction kept 6 bases outside the gene matches. Germline CDR1 is MNHEY and CDR2 is SMNVEV (reference sequence). The CDR3 totals 16 residues. In nucleotides, the CDR3 is TGTGCCAGCAGTTTATCGGCTAGCGGTAGAACAGATACGCAGTATTTT. Translation: CASSLSASGRTDTQYF.